The T cell receptor (beta chain) under discussion was sequenced for a study of beta chain features in type 1 diabetes. Sequenced material consisted of expressed TCRB transcripts (all of the isolated RNA was reverse transcribed). The method was immunoSEQ multiplex PCR; TCRdb's version includes in-frame clones alone and lacks a portion of them. Altogether hundreds of thousands of clones are present, more than 13% being singletons, with the ten largest covering roughly 0.04%. General observations from the study: Patients with Type 1 diabetes showed moderately but significantly shorter TCRB CDR3s in all four CD4+ subsets.

The length of the CDR3 is 14 residues. Trimming removed 3 bases from V and 4 bases from J, with 10 bases in between. Germline-derived CDR1 and CDR2 are LGHNA and YNFKEQ. This clone appeared a few times. The target antigen is unknown. The gene calls are TRBV4-2 and TRBJ1-5, with D perhaps TRBD1 (5 bases). Input material: naive CD4+ T cells from blood. The sequence was collected from a man aged 18 to 30 with type 1 diabetes. The CDR3 loop is CASSHDDRNQPQHF. For the CDR3, the DNA is TGTGCCAGCAGCCATGATGACAGAAATCAGCCCCAGCATTTT.